These 8 T cell receptor beta chains share one sample of origin, sequenced in a study of cytotoxic CD8 clonotypes in ibrutinib-treated CLL. Here immunoSEQ multiplex PCR was the method, and the copy in TCRdb shows in-frame clones only, minus some. There are tens of thousands of clones in the sample; 65% to 70% occur only once, and about a fifth lies in the top ten. Sequences were derived from PBMCs, sampled after 24 months of ibrutinib treatment. The receptors stem from a human donor with chronic lymphocytic leukemia.

There are a few counts of this clone. The rearrangement links TRBV15 to TRBJ2-2; D possibly uses TRBD1 or TRBD2 (5 bases each). Per the germline V gene, CDR1 is LNHNV and CDR2 is YYDKDF (reference sequence). Trimming removed 6 bases at V and 2 bases at J, with 19 bases between. The CDR3 has 17 amino acids. The CDR3 DNA reads TGTGCCACCAGAAAACCCGGGACGATTCCTAACACCGGGGAGCTGTTTTTT. Encoded protein: CATRKPGTIPNTGELFF.

The chain recombines TRBV6-1 with TRBJ2-1; TRBD1 aligns across 8 bases. Germline V gene lookup returns CDR1 MNHNS and CDR2 SASEGT. Germline trimming cut 6 bases from V and 10 bases from J; bases unmatched to any gene: 11. The CDR3 covers 14 residues. CDR3 protein: CASRELQGVGEQFF. The DNA of the CDR3 is TGTGCCAGCAGGGAGCTACAGGGGGTGGGAGAGCAGTTCTTC.

This clone has a handful of counts. The chain recombines TRBV4-1 with TRBJ2-7, with D perhaps assigned TRBD1 or TRBD2 (5 bases each). V lost 4 bases, J lost 2 bases, and 12 bases lay in between. CDR1 is MGHRA and CDR2 is YSYEKL in the germline V gene. This CDR3 region has 14 residues. The CDR3 region has the DNA TGCGCCAGCAGCCCTATTAGGGGACCCTACGAGCAGTACTTC. Protein: CASSPIRGPYEQYF.

The chain employs TRBV7-3 and TRBJ1-2; D is unclear. The CDR3 runs 15 residues. V was trimmed by 4 bases and J by 6 bases, leaving 18 bases between them. In germline, CDR1 is SGHTA, CDR2 FQGTGA. The CDR3 is CASSSVKRTGDGYTF. CDR3 bases: TGTGCCAGCAGCTCCGTAAAACGGACGGGAGATGGCTACACCTTC. Full variable domain (missing parts from reference TRBV7-3 and TRBJ1-2): GAGVSQTPSNKVTEKGKYVELRCDPISGHTALYWYRQSLGQGPEFLIYFQGTGAADDSGLPNDRFFAVRPEGSVSTLKIQRTERGDSAVYLCASSSVKRTGDGYTFGSGTRLTVV.

This clone has only a few counts. This rearrangement joins TRBV29-1 to TRBJ1-1; a possible D gene is TRBD1 (6 bases). Germline V gene lookup returns CDR1 SQVTM and CDR2 ANQGSEA. V shed 4 bases and J shed 5 bases, with 17 bases lying between them. The CDR3 is 14 residues long. CDR3 sequence (DNA): TGCAGCGTTGGTAAACAGGGATATTCTACTGAAGCTTTCTTT. Translating gives CSVGKQGYSTEAFF.

The V and J genes are TRBV7-8 and TRBJ2-7; D is unclear. The CDR3 consists of 15 residues. Trimming stripped 1 base from V and 1 base from J, with 11 bases between. Germline V gene lookup returns CDR1 SGHVS and CDR2 FQNEAQ. The CDR3: CASSLGAILSYEQYF. As DNA, the CDR3 is TGTGCCAGCAGCTTAGGGGCTATACTATCCTACGAGCAGTACTTC.

The chain uses TRBV18 and TRBJ1-2, with D possibly TRBD1 on 6 matching bases. Trimming cost V 0 bases and J 4 bases, with 12 bases left between them. CDR1 is KGHSH, CDR2 LQKENI, per germline. The CDR3 runs to 15 residues. The CDR3 region is CASSPPSGGGYGYTF. CDR3 sequence (DNA): TGTGCCAGCTCACCACCTAGCGGGGGCGGCTATGGCTACACCTTC.

This chain links TRBV4-1 with TRBJ2-5, with D perhaps matching TRBD1 (5 bases). The CDR3 spans 18 residues. Germline assignment: CDR1 MGHRA and CDR2 YSYEKL. The V end was cut by 1 base, the J end by 2 bases, with 20 bases between. CDR3 loop: CASSQGYRSSLLQETQYF. CDR3 DNA: TGCGCCAGCAGCCAAGGCTACAGGTCCTCATTACTTCAAGAGACCCAGTACTTC.